This TCR beta chain was profiled in a study of blood T cell repertoires in COVID-19. As for the study in general: PBMCs, B-cell-depleted T cells, or T cells provided the cDNA or gDNA that made up the material.

Trimming removed 3 bases at V and 3 bases at J, with 17 bases between. Germline loops: CDR1 MGHDK, CDR2 SYGVNS. This CDR3 has 16 residues. Here immunoSEQ multiplex PCR was the method, and the copy in TCRdb shows in-frame clones only, minus some. The sample has around 390,000 clones, about 83% seen once. The participants were between about 18 and 89 years old and came from some 25 US areas. Sequences were obtained from PBMCs or T cells enriched from blood (not recorded which). The V and J genes are TRBV25-1 and TRBJ1-1, with D tentatively TRBD1 (5 bases). This receptor was identified in a woman aged 45-65 years who had recovered from COVID-19. The CDR3 here is CASSELDMGFDTEAFF. The CDR3 coding sequence is TGTGCCAGCAGTGAGTTGGACATGGGCTTCGACACTGAAGCTTTCTTT.